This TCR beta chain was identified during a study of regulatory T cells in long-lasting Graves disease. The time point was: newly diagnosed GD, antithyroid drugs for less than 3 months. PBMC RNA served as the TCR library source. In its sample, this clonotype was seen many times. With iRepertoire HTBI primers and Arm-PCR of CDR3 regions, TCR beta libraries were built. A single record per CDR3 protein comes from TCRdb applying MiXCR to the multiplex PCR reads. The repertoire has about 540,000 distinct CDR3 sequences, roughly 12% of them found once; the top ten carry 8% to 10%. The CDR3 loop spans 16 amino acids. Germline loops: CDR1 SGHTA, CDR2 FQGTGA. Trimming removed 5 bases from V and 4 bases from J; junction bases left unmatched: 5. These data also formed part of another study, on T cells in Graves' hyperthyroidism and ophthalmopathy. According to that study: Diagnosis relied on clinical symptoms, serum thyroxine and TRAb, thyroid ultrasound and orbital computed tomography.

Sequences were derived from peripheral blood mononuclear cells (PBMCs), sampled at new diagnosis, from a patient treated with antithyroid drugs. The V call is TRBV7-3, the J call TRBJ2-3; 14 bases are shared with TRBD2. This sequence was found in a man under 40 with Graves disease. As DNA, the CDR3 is TGTGCCAGCAGCCCTGGGACTAGCGGGAGAGCAGATACGCAGTATTTT. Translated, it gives CASSPGTSGRADTQYF.